One sample yielded the 8 T cell receptor beta chains listed below, sequenced in a study of response to subunit inactivated influenza vaccine. TCRdb analysed the RT-PCR reads with MiXCR anew, one entry per CDR3 protein. In the table there are 550,000 to 800,000 distinct CDR3 sequences, more than 11% of which are singletons. Sequenced here: PBMCs from blood, sampled roughly 15 days before vaccination. These receptors came from a man aged 45 to 65 who received an inactivated influenza vaccine.

The chain is built from TRBV6-2 or TRBV6-3 and TRBJ2-2; 13 nucleotides agree with TRBD2. V shed 0 bases, J shed 0 bases, and the junction held 7 bases outside the gene matches. The CDR3 consists of 20 residues. Germline CDR1 and CDR2: MNHEY and SVGEGT. CDR3 amino acids: CASSYSVGLAGSSNTGELFF. CDR3 coding DNA: TGTGCCAGCAGTTACTCGGTGGGACTAGCGGGATCCTCGAACACCGGGGAGCTGTTTTTT.

This chain links TRBV5-1 with TRBJ1-6; D ambiguous. V was pared by 6 bases and J by 8 bases, with 12 bases between. This CDR3 spans 13 amino acids. Germline V gene data show CDR1 as SGHRS and CDR2 as YFSETQ. The CDR3 nucleotides read TGCGCCAGCAACCGCGACACAGATTCACCCCTCCACTTT. This gives the protein CASNRDTDSPLHF.

This clonotype appeared a few times. The chain has TRBV29-1 and TRBJ2-1, with a possible D match to TRBD1 (6 bases). The V gene's germline CDR1 is SQVTM and CDR2 ANQGSEA. CDR3 length: 15 residues. V was pared by 3 bases and J by 2 bases, with 14 bases between. The DNA for the CDR3 is TGCAGCGTTGAGACTGGAGAGGGGGCCTACAATGAGCAGTTCTTC. Amino acids: CSVETGEGAYNEQFF.

CDR3 protein: CASSGPGQAYEQYF. In DNA form, the CDR3 reads TGTGCCAGCAGCGGCCCGGGACAGGCCTACGAGCAGTACTTC. The chain combines TRBV5-6 with TRBJ2-7; 8 positions match TRBD1. This CDR3 comprises 14 residues. Germline V gene data show CDR1 as SGHDT and CDR2 as YYEEEE. The trim removed 4 bases at V and 2 bases at J, leaving 5 bases unmatched.

This clonotype was counted many times. This chain connects TRBV29-1 to TRBJ2-1; no reliable D call. V dropped 8 bases and J dropped 0 bases, with 8 bases sitting between them. The CDR3 has 12 amino acids. The germline CDR1 and CDR2 sequences are SQVTM and ANQGSEA. The chain's CDR3 is CSLDNSYNEQFF. The CDR3 DNA sequence: TGCAGCCTAGATAACTCCTACAATGAGCAGTTCTTC.

The table lists this clonotype with a few counts. The V and J genes are TRBV20-1 and TRBJ2-3; 7 bases agree with TRBD2. The CDR3 is 15 amino acids. V gave up 5 bases and J gave up 7 bases; unmatched junction bases: 15. Germline V gene sequence: CDR1 DFQATT, CDR2 SNEGSKA (reference sequence). The CDR3 spells CSASFGGGMFNTQYF. CDR3 DNA: TGCAGTGCTTCATTTGGGGGGGGGATGTTTAATACGCAGTATTTT.

This clonotype was picked up one time. The chain couples TRBV4-3 to TRBJ2-1, with D perhaps TRBD2 (6 bases). V was cut by 8 bases and J by 0 bases, with 17 bases left in between. The germline CDR1 and CDR2 sequences are LGHNA and YSLEER. CDR3 length equals 16 residues. CDR3 protein: CASGEAAKSSYNEQFF. In DNA, the CDR3 is TGCGCCAGCGGGGAGGCGGCTAAAAGCTCCTACAATGAGCAGTTCTTC.

Comments on this clonotype: Sequence at one end of the junction differs from germline and may be a read error. The chain links TRBV4-3 to TRBJ2-6; D is possibly TRBD1 or TRBD2 (5 bases each). The germline CDR1 and CDR2 sequences are LGHNA and YSLEER. This CDR3 region has 18 residues. For the CDR3, the DNA is TGCGCCAGGAGCCAGGTTTTGGGGGAGATCTCTGGGGCCAACGTCCTGACTTTC. It is translated as CARSQVLGEISGANVLTF.